One sample yielded the 20 T cell receptor beta chains listed below, sequenced in a study of CD8+ T cells in alopecia areata (dated by TCRdb to 2017 to 2018). The treatment or condition label here, explained by the study, means: oral pan-JAK inhibitor, 5-10 mg twice daily. Libraries were built with the immunoSEQ multiplex PCR assay. RNA was extracted from all samples and reverse transcribed into cDNA as template for TCR sequencing. Imported from immuneACCESS, the table was reduced by TCRdb to in-frame sequences with V and J called. These copies leave out some clones; in studies compared against another copy, an unresolved V gene accounts for under half, and the cause of the remainder is not known. The sample records hundreds of thousands of clones, under 40% of which are singletons. Together, the top ten hold around 0.48% of the sample. This sample comprised CD4+ T cells sorted from blood, obtained at roughly week 30, from a patient treated with tofacitinib. The receptors originated from a human donor with alopecia areata.

This clone was seen only a few times. The chain has TRBV7-2 and TRBJ2-3; D is possibly TRBD2 (6 bases). Trimming removed 5 bases at V and 2 bases at J, with 14 bases between. This CDR3 is built from 15 residues. CDR1 and CDR2 from the germline V gene are SGHTA and FQGNSA. The CDR3 nucleotides read TGTGCCAGCAGCCTGAAGCGGGCGCCCACAGATACGCAGTATTTT. As protein: CASSLKRAPTDTQYF.

This rearrangement joins TRBV6-1 to TRBJ2-2; D remains unclear. Germline V gene data show CDR1 as MNHNS and CDR2 as SASEGT. The CDR3 sequence is 11 residues long. Trimming took 6 bases from V and 7 from J, leaving 6 bases between them. CDR3 residues: CASRARGELFF. The CDR3 coding sequence is TGTGCCAGCAGGGCCCGCGGGGAGCTGTTTTTT.

The CDR3 DNA follows: TGTGCCAGCGGTGGACAGGGGGAAGAGACCCAGTACTTC. This translates into CASGGQGEETQYF. V and J are TRBV5-6 and TRBJ2-5; 10 nucleotides align to TRBD1. CDR3 length equals 13 residues. The trim removed 7 bases at V and 3 bases at J, leaving 3 bases unmatched. Germline V gene sequence: CDR1 SGHDT, CDR2 YYEEEE.

The V call is TRBV6-5, the J call TRBJ2-2; perhaps TRBD2 as D (6 bases). The CDR3 is 13 residues long. The ends were cut back, 4 bases at V and 9 bases at J, with 12 bases in the middle. Germline CDR1 is MNHEY and CDR2 is SVGAGI. The CDR3 reads CASSLGLDWELFF. In nucleotides, the CDR3 is TGTGCCAGCAGTTTGGGACTCGACTGGGAGCTGTTTTTT.

This clone was counted only a few times. The gene calls are TRBV5-1 and TRBJ2-1, with D perhaps TRBD1 or TRBD2 (5 bases each). The CDR3 runs to 14 residues. Germline V lookup: CDR1 SGHRS, CDR2 YFSETQ. V lost 6 bases to trimming and J lost 4 bases, with 14 bases between them. CDR3 loop: CASKPGRSYNEQFF. The CDR3 DNA sequence: TGCGCCAGCAAACCGGGACGATCGTACAATGAGCAGTTCTTC. The variable domain in full, with the rest retrieved from reference TRBV5-1 and TRBJ2-1, is KAGVTQTPRYLIKTRGQQVTLSCSPISGHRSVSWYQQTPGQGLQFLFEYFSETQRNKGNFPGRFSGRQFSNSRSEMNVSTLELGDSALYLCASKPGRSYNEQFFGPGTRLTVL.

There are a few counts of this clone. This chain uses TRBV6-1 with TRBJ2-7; no reliable D call. Trimming shortened V by 0 bases and J by 3 bases, and 12 bases separated the two germline ends. Germline loops: CDR1 MNHNS, CDR2 SASEGT. The CDR3 loop spans 15 amino acids. For the CDR3, the DNA is TGTGCCAGCAGTGAAGCCGACGGTTCTTTCTACGAGCAGTACTTC. Its translation: CASSEADGSFYEQYF.

CDR3 nucleotide sequence: TGCGCCAGCAGCCAAGAACCCTACCGGGAAAATGAGCAGTTCTTC. Amino acids: CASSQEPYRENEQFF. This chain uses TRBV4-1 with TRBJ2-1, with TRBD2 as a possible D gene (5 bases). The CDR3 runs 15 residues. V dropped 0 bases and J dropped 7 bases, with 13 bases sitting between them. Germline V gene sequence: CDR1 MGHRA, CDR2 YSYEKL.

There are a few counts of this clone. The chain recombines TRBV7-9 with TRBJ1-5, with 10 bases aligning to TRBD1. CDR1 and CDR2 (germline): SEHNR, FQNEAQ (reference sequence). The CDR3 loop spans 16 amino acids. Trimming cost V 4 bases and J 2 bases; bases outside gene matches: 5. The CDR3 loop is CASSSPDRGGNQPQHF. The CDR3 DNA reads TGTGCCAGCAGCTCCCCGGACAGGGGGGGCAATCAGCCCCAGCATTTT.

This clone was picked up many times. V usage is TRBV15 and J usage is TRBJ2-1, with no clear D. CDR3 length: 12 amino acids. Germline V gene data show CDR1 as LNHNV and CDR2 as YYDKDF (reference sequence). Deletions cut 3 bases from V and 8 bases from J, with 8 bases between. In DNA form, the CDR3 reads TGTGCCACCAGCAGCCATAGGCATGAGCAGTTCTTC. Protein sequence: CATSSHRHEQFF.

The chain is built from TRBV4-1 and TRBJ1-2, with 7 nucleotides matching TRBD1. CDR3 size: 16 residues. V dropped 4 bases and J dropped 0; count of bases not matched to a gene: 8. From germline, CDR1 is MGHRA and CDR2 YSYEKL. The CDR3 here is CASSRGSGQANYGYTF. In DNA, the CDR3 is TGCGCCAGCAGCCGAGGATCCGGACAGGCTAACTATGGCTACACCTTC.

The chain uses TRBV6-5 and TRBJ2-1; maybe TRBD2 (8 bases). This CDR3 is 15 amino acids long. Looked up from germline, CDR1 is MNHEY and CDR2 is SVGAGI. The ends were cut back, 4 bases at V and 8 bases at J, with 18 bases in the middle. The CDR3 nucleotides are TGTGCCAGCAGTTCTCCGGGAGGGGGCCGAGATGAGCAGTTCTTC. Translation: CASSSPGGGRDEQFF.

This rearrangement joins TRBV5-1 to TRBJ1-1, with D possibly TRBD1 on 5 matching bases. V was pared by 4 bases and J by 2 bases, with 12 bases between. This CDR3 has 14 amino acids. Per the germline V gene, CDR1 is SGHRS and CDR2 is YFSETQ. CDR3 amino acids: CASSPEGRNTEAFF. The CDR3 DNA is TGCGCCAGCAGCCCGGAGGGACGAAACACTGAAGCTTTCTTT.

J is TRBJ1-1 and V is TRBV5-6; D gene unclear. Trimming left V 2 bases short and J 7 bases short, with 9 bases between. The CDR3 contains 12 residues. Per germline, CDR1 SGHDT and CDR2 YYEEEE. This chain's CDR3 is CASSFRALEAFF. The CDR3 DNA reads as TGTGCCAGCAGCTTTCGCGCTCTTGAAGCTTTCTTT.

The J gene is TRBJ2-1, the V gene TRBV7-2; 7 bases are a match to TRBD2. CDR1 is SGHTA and CDR2 is FQGNSA in the germline V gene. J was trimmed by 9 bases and V by 1 base; bases with no gene match: 12. CDR3 size: 16 residues. The CDR3 sequence is CASSLDGAGSVAEQFF. The CDR3, as DNA: TGTGCCAGCAGCTTAGACGGAGCGGGAAGCGTCGCTGAGCAGTTCTTC.

The chain joins TRBV7-3 to TRBJ1-1; D is possibly TRBD1 (6 bases). Germline CDR1 reads SGHTA; CDR2 reads FQGTGA. The CDR3 spans 14 residues. V lost 7 bases and J 6 bases, leaving 18 bases between the germline ends. CDR3 nucleotides: TGTGCCAGCAAAGGGGGGGCCTCACGGCCTGAAGCTTTCTTT. It is translated as CASKGGASRPEAFF.

The chain employs TRBV12-5 and TRBJ2-5, with D possibly TRBD1 on 5 matching bases. The CDR3 totals 17 residues. Germline CDR1 LGHNT, CDR2 FRNRAP. Trimming cost V 0 bases and J 5 bases, with 19 bases left between them. Here the CDR3 DNA reads TGTGCTAGTGGTTTGGTATTACAGGATGCGATAGTGGAGACCCAGTACTTC. The encoded protein is CASGLVLQDAIVETQYF.

This chain joins TRBV7-3 and TRBJ2-2; D is undetermined. This CDR3 contains 13 residues. V dropped 4 bases and J dropped 5 bases, with 8 bases sitting between them. Germline lookup yields CDR1 SGHTA and CDR2 FQGTGA. The CDR3 region has the DNA TGTGCCAGCAGCTCCATAAGTACCGGGGAGCTGTTTTTT. Its protein product is CASSSISTGELFF. Looking up the rest from reference TRBV7-3 and TRBJ2-2 gives the full variable domain: GAGVSQTPSNKVTEKGKYVELRCDPISGHTALYWYRQSLGQGPEFLIYFQGTGAADDSGLPNDRFFAVRPEGSVSTLKIQRTERGDSAVYLCASSSISTGELFFGEGSRLTVL.

Regarding this clone: Other nucleotide sequences from this sample produce the same CDR3. The chain carries TRBV18 and TRBJ1-2; 7 nucleotides line up with TRBD1. Germline CDR1 and CDR2: KGHSH and LQKENI. This CDR3 has 13 amino acids. V lost 3 bases and J lost 2; bases outside the gene matches: 0. Here the CDR3 reads CASSPDRNYGYTF. CDR3 coding DNA: TGTGCCAGCTCACCGGACAGGAACTATGGCTACACCTTC.

The chain recombines TRBV5-4 with TRBJ2-5, with D uncertain. Germline assignment: CDR1 SGHNT and CDR2 YYREEE (reference sequence). This CDR3 is 12 amino acids long. Trimming pared 2 bases from V and 2 bases from J, leaving 4 bases between. The CDR3 reads CASSLKQETQYF. For the CDR3, the DNA is TGTGCCAGCAGCTTAAAACAAGAGACCCAGTACTTC.

This chain uses TRBV5-4 with TRBJ2-1, with D possibly TRBD1 on 6 matching bases. Per germline, CDR1 SGHNT and CDR2 YYREEE (reference sequence). V lost 3 bases and J lost 0, with 13 bases in between. This CDR3 is built from 16 residues. CDR3 sequence reads: CASSWGLTVSYNEQFF. The CDR3 DNA is TGTGCCAGCAGCTGGGGGCTCACCGTCTCCTACAATGAGCAGTTCTTC.